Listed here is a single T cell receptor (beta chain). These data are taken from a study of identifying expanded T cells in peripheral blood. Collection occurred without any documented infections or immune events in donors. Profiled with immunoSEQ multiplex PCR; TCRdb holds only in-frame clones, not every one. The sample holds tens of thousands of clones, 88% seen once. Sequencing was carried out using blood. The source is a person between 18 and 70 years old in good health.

CDR3 amino acids: CASGPAAGWLREQYF. The CDR3 bases are TGTGCCAGCGGTCCCGCGGCGGGGTGGTTGCGAGAGCAGTACTTC. V and J are TRBV28 and TRBJ2-7; a possible D gene is TRBD2 (6 bases). This CDR3 is 15 amino acids long. In germline, CDR1 is MDHEN, CDR2 SYDVKM. Trimming shortened V by 8 bases and J by 7 bases, and 24 bases separated the two germline ends. The full variable domain, rest sourced from reference TRBV28 and TRBJ2-7, is DVKVTQSSRYLVKRTGEKVFLECVQDMDHENMFWYRQDPGLGLRLIYFSYDVKMKEKGDIPEGYSVSREKKERFSLILESASTNQTSMYLCASGPAAGWLREQYFGPGTRLTVT.